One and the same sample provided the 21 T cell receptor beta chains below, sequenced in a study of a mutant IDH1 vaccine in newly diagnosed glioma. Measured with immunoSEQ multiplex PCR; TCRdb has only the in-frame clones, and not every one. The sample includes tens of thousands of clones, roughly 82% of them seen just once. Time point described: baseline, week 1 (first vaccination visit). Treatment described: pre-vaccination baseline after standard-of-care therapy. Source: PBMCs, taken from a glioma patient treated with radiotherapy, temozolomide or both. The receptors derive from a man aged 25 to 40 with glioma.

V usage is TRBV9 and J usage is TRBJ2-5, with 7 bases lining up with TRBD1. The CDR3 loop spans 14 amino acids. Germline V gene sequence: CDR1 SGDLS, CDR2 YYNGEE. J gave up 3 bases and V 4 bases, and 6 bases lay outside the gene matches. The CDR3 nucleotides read TGTGCCAGCAGCCCCGACAGGGTGGAAGAGACCCAGTACTTC. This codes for CASSPDRVEETQYF. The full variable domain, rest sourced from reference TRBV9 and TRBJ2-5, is DSGVTQTPKHLITATGQRVTLRCSPRSGDLSVYWYQQSLDQGLQFLIQYYNGEERAKGNILERFSAQQFPDLHSELNLSSLELGDSALYFCASSPDRVEETQYFGPGTRLLVL.

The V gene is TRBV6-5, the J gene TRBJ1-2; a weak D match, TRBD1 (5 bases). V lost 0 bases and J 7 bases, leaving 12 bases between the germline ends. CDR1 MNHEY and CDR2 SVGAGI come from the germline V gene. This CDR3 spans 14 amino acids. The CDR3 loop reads CASSYSARDGGYTF. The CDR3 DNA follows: TGTGCCAGCAGTTACTCAGCCAGGGACGGTGGCTACACCTTC.

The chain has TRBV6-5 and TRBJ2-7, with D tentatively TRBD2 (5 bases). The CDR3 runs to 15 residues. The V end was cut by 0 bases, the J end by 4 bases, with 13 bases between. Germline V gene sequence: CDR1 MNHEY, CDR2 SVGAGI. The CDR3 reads CASSYSISGPYEQYF. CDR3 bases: TGTGCCAGCAGTTACTCGATAAGCGGACCTTACGAGCAGTACTTC.

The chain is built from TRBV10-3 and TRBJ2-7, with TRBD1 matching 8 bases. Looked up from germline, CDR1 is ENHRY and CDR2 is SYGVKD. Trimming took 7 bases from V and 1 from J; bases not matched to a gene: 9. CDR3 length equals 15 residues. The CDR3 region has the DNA TGTGCCATCACGGACGGACAGGGATATTCCTACGAGCAGTACTTC. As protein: CAITDGQGYSYEQYF.

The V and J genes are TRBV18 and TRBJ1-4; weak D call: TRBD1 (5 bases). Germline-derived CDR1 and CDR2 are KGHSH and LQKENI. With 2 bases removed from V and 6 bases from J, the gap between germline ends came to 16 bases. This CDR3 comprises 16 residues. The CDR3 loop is CASSPNNGVGDEKLFF. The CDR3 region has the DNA TGTGCCAGCTCACCAAACAACGGAGTGGGGGATGAAAAACTGTTTTTT.

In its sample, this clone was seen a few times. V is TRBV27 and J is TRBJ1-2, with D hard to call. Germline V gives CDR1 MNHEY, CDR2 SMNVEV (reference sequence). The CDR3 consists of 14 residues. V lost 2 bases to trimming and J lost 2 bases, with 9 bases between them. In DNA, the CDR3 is TGTGCCAGCAGTTTACGACCGGACAACTATGGCTACACCTTC. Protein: CASSLRPDNYGYTF.

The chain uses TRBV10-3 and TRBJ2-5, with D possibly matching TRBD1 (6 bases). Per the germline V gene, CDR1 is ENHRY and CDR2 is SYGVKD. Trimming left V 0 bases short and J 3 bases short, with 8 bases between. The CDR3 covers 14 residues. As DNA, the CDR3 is TGTGCCATCAGTGAGTCGGGGGCAAAAGAGACCCAGTACTTC. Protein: CAISESGAKETQYF.

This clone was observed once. The CDR3 bases are TGTGCCAGCAGCTTAGCAGCCAGCGGGAGGGCGGGGGAGACCCAGTACTTC. The encoded protein is CASSLAASGRAGETQYF. The rearrangement uses TRBV7-9 and TRBJ2-5, with 10 positions matching TRBD2. The junction had 9 bases not matched to a gene; V was cut back by 0 bases and J by 5 bases. The CDR3 loop spans 17 amino acids. From germline, CDR1 is SEHNR and CDR2 FQNEAQ (reference sequence).

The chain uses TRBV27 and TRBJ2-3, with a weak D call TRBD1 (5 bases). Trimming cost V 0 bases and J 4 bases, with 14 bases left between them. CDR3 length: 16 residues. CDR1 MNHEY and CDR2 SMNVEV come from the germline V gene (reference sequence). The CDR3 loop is CASSLSGQGWADTQYF. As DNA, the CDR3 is TGTGCCAGCAGTTTATCGGGCCAGGGTTGGGCAGATACGCAGTATTTT.

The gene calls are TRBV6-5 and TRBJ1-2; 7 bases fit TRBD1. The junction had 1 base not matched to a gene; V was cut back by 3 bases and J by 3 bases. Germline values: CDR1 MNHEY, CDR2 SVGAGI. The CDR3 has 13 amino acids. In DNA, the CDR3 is TGTGCCAGCAGTTATGGGACAGACTATGGCTACACCTTC. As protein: CASSYGTDYGYTF.

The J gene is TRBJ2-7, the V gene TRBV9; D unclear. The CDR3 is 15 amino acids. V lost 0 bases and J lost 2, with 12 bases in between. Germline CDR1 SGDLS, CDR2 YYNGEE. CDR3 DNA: TGTGCCAGCAGCGTAGCGGCCGGAGTAGCCTACGAGCAGTACTTC. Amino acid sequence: CASSVAAGVAYEQYF.

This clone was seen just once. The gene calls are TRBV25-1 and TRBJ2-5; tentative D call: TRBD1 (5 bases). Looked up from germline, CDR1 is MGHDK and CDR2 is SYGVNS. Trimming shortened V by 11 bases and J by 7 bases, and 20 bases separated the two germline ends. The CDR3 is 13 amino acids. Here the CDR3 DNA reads TGTGCCTCCATGCCGGTAGGGGCCCCGACCCAGTACTTC. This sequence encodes CASMPVGAPTQYF.

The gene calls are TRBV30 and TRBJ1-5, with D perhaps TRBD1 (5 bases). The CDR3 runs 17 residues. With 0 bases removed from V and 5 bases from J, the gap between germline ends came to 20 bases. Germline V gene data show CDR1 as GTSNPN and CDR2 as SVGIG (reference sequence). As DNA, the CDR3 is TGTGCCTGGAGTGTTCCCCGACAGTTATGGGACGATCAGCCCCAGCATTTT. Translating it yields CAWSVPRQLWDDQPQHF. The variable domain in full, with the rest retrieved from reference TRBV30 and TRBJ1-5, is SQTIHQWPATLVQPVGSPLSLECTVEGTSNPNLYWYRQAAGRGLQLLFYSVGIGQISSEVPQNLSASRPQDRQFILSSKKLLLSDSGFYLCAWSVPRQLWDDQPQHFGDGTRLSIL.

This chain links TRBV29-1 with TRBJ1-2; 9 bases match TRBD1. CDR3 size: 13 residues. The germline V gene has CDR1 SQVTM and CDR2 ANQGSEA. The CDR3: CSFFPQGANGYTF. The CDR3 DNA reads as TGCAGTTTCTTCCCACAGGGGGCGAATGGCTACACCTTC.

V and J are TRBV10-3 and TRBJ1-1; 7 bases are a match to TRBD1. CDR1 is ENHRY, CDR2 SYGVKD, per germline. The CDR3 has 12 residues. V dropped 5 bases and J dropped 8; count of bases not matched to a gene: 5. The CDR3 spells CAISTTGREAFF. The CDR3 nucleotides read TGTGCCATCAGTACGACAGGGAGGGAAGCTTTCTTT.

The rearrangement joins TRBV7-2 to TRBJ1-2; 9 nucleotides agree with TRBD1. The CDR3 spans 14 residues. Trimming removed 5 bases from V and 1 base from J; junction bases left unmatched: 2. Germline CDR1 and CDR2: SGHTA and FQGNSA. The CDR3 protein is CASSRQGGNYGYTF. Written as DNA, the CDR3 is TGTGCCAGCAGCCGACAGGGGGGTAACTATGGCTACACCTTC.

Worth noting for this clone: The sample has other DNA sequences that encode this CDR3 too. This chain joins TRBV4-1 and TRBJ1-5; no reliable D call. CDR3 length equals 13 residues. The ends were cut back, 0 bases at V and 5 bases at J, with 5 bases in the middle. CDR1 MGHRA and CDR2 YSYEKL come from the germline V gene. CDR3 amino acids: CASSQESDQPQHF. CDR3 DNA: TGCGCCAGCAGCCAAGAAAGTGATCAGCCCCAGCATTTT.

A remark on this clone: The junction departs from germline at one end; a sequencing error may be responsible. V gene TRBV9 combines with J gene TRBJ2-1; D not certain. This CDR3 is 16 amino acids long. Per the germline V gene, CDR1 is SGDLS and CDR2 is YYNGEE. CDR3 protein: CASRVALTRSYNEQFF. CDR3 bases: TGTGCCAGCAGGGTAGCACTGACTCGCTCCTACAATGAGCAGTTCTTC.

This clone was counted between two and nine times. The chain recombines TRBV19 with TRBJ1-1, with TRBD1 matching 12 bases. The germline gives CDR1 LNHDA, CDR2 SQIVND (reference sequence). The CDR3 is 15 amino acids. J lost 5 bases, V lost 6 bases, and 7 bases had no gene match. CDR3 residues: CASRAGQGAWTEAFF. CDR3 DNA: TGTGCCAGTAGGGCGGGACAGGGGGCCTGGACTGAAGCTTTCTTT. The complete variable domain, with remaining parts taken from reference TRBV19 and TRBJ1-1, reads DGGITQSPKYLFRKEGQNVTLSCEQNLNHDAMYWYRQDPGQGLRLIYYSQIVNDFQKGDIAEGYSVSREKKESFPLTVTSAQKNPTAFYLCASRAGQGAWTEAFFGQGTRLTVV.

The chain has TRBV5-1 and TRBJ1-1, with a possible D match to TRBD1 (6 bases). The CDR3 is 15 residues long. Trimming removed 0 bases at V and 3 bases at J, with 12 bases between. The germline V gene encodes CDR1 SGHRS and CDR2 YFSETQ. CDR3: CASSLDGGGHTEAFF. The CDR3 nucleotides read TGCGCCAGCAGCTTGGACGGGGGGGGCCACACTGAAGCTTTCTTT.

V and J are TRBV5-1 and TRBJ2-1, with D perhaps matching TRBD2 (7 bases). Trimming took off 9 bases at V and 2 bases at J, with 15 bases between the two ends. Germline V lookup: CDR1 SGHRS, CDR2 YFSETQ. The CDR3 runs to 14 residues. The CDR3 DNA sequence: TGCGCCACAACGGAGGGGGGGACCTACAATGAGCAGTTCTTC. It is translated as CATTEGGTYNEQFF.